A single T cell receptor (beta chain) is shown here with its context. Antigen unknown. The V and J ends lost 4 bases and 7 bases, in that order; junction bases with no gene match: 6. The CDR3 extends over 15 amino acids. In germline, CDR1 is SGDLS, CDR2 YYNGEE. The assay was immunoSEQ multiplex PCR, and TCRdb's table has in-frame clones only and misses some. Of roughly 60,000 clones listed, about 90% are singletons. This specimen comes from a study of OX40 agonist ivuxolimab in advanced cancers. Findings and limits, study-wide: Relatively little clonal expansion, among the lowest observed, appeared in partial responders at 0.1-3.0 mg/kg.

The TCR comes from an adult with an advanced solid tumor such as melanoma, head and neck, liver or kidney cancer. V usage is TRBV9 and J usage is TRBJ2-2; TRBD2 matches 11 bases. Sample: CD4+ or CD8+ T cells sorted from blood, taken in a trial of the OX40 agonist ivuxolimab. CDR3 loop: CASSRTSGSGGELFF. The CDR3 coding sequence is TGTGCCAGCAGCCGAACTAGCGGGAGTGGCGGGGAGCTGTTTTTT. The variable domain in full, completed from reference TRBV9 and TRBJ2-2, reads DSGVTQTPKHLITATGQRVTLRCSPRSGDLSVYWYQQSLDQGLQFLIQYYNGEERAKGNILERFSAQQFPDLHSELNLSSLELGDSALYFCASSRTSGSGGELFFGEGSRLTVL.